This T cell receptor beta chain was captured by sequencing in a study of shared clonotypes between healthy human individuals. Notes on this clone: Its specificity is unknown.

Regarding the study as a whole: Several donors showed sharing of around 5% of naive CD4 clonotypes.

The CDR3 covers 12 residues. The germline gives CDR1 SGHVS, CDR2 FNYEAQ. Trimming took 1 base from V and 5 from J, leaving 5 bases between them. An approximately 210 ng quantity of DNA, about 30,000 T cell genomes, went into the sorted-subset replicate PCRs. The assay was immunoSEQ multiplex PCR, and TCRdb's table has in-frame clones only and misses some. The data hold around 2.1 million clones, with more than 90% observed a single time. The sequence was collected from a young man in good health. The material sequenced was naive CD4+ T cells sorted from blood. As to subset: CD45RA+ positively selected. The gene calls are TRBV7-6 and TRBJ2-5; D is unclear. CDR3 bases: TGTGCCAGCAGCTTAGATAGGGAGACCCAGTACTTC. Its protein is CASSLDRETQYF. Using reference TRBV7-6 and TRBJ2-5 for the parts outside the CDR3, the full variable domain is GAGVSQSPRYKVTKRGQDVALRCDPISGHVSLYWYRQALGQGPEFLTYFNYEAQQDKSGLPNDRFSAERPEGSISTLTIQRTEQRDSAMYRCASSLDRETQYFGPGTRLLVL.